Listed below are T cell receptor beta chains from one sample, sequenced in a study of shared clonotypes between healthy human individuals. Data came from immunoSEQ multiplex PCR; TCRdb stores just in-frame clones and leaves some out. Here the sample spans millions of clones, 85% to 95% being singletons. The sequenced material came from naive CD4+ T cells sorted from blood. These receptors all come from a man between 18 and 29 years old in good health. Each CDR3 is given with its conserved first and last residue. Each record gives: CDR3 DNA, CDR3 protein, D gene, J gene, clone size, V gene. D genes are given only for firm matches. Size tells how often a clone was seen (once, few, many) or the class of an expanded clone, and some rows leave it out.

cdr3_nt: TGTGCCAGTAGTATGGGCCAGGGCTACAATCAGCCCCAGCATTTT; cdr3_aa: CASSMGQGYNQPQHF; d_call: .; j_call: TRBJ1-5; clone_size: .; v_call: TRBV19
cdr3_nt: TGTGCCAGCAGTCGGACAGGGGGCTATAATTCACCCCTCCACTTT; cdr3_aa: CASSRTGGYNSPLHF; d_call: TRBD1; j_call: TRBJ1-6; clone_size: .; v_call: TRBV6-5
cdr3_nt: TGTGCCACCCATTCCGGGTCCTACGAGCAGTACTTC; cdr3_aa: CATHSGSYEQYF; d_call: .; j_call: TRBJ2-7; clone_size: .; v_call: TRBV10-3
cdr3_nt: TGTGCCAGCAGCGCCCGGACTAGCGGGAACACCGGGGAGCTGTTTTTT; cdr3_aa: CASSARTSGNTGELFF; d_call: TRBD2; j_call: TRBJ2-2; clone_size: .; v_call: TRBV7-6
cdr3_nt: TGTGCCAGCAGTGAAGCGCTTGTGAGTAGCAATCAGCCCCAGCATTTT; cdr3_aa: CASSEALVSSNQPQHF; d_call: .; j_call: TRBJ1-5; clone_size: .; v_call: TRBV6-1
cdr3_nt: TGTGCCAGCAGCTTAAGCCCTGGGGTGAACGTTTACTTT; cdr3_aa: CASSLSPGVNVYF; d_call: .; j_call: TRBJ1-1; clone_size: .; v_call: TRBV11-3
cdr3_nt: TGTGCCAGCTCACCGGGGCAGTTGGGTCGCGACGAAAAACTGTTTTTT; cdr3_aa: CASSPGQLGRDEKLFF; d_call: .; j_call: TRBJ1-4; clone_size: .; v_call: TRBV18
cdr3_nt: TGTGCCAGCAGTTGGGAGGGCAATCAGCCCCAGCATTTT; cdr3_aa: CASSWEGNQPQHF; d_call: .; j_call: TRBJ1-5; clone_size: .; v_call: TRBV27
cdr3_nt: TGTGCCAGCTCACCGGAGGATTTCGCTAATGAAAAACTGTTTTTT; cdr3_aa: CASSPEDFANEKLFF; d_call: .; j_call: TRBJ1-4; clone_size: .; v_call: TRBV18
cdr3_nt: TGTGCCAGCAGCTTGGGAATCGATAGCAATCAGCCCCAGCATTTT; cdr3_aa: CASSLGIDSNQPQHF; d_call: .; j_call: TRBJ1-5; clone_size: .; v_call: TRBV5-4
cdr3_nt: TGTGCCAGCAGTCCCCGGAGGGGGTTTCCTAATGAAAAACTGTTTTTT; cdr3_aa: CASSPRRGFPNEKLFF; d_call: .; j_call: TRBJ1-4; clone_size: .; v_call: TRBV28
cdr3_nt: TGCGCCAGCAGCCGGGACAGCTCTGGAAACACCATATATTTT; cdr3_aa: CASSRDSSGNTIYF; d_call: TRBD1; j_call: TRBJ1-3; clone_size: .; v_call: TRBV5-1
cdr3_nt: TGTGCCAGCAGCTTGAGGACAGGAGTGTTTCGTGACACCGGGGAGCTGTTTTTT; cdr3_aa: CASSLRTGVFRDTGELFF; d_call: TRBD1; j_call: TRBJ2-2; clone_size: .; v_call: TRBV7-3
cdr3_nt: TGTGCCAGCAGCCTTACCCGACTAGCCAGTCACAATGAGCAGTTCTTC; cdr3_aa: CASSLTRLASHNEQFF; d_call: TRBD2; j_call: TRBJ2-1; clone_size: .; v_call: TRBV5-4
cdr3_nt: TGTGCCAGCTCACCCCAAATGAACACTGAAGCTTTCTTT; cdr3_aa: CASSPQMNTEAFF; d_call: .; j_call: TRBJ1-1; clone_size: .; v_call: TRBV18
cdr3_nt: TGTGCCAGCAGATCTCGGGCAACAGGGGGGCGAGATACGCAGTATTTT; cdr3_aa: CASRSRATGGRDTQYF; d_call: TRBD1; j_call: TRBJ2-3; clone_size: .; v_call: TRBV7-9
cdr3_nt: TGCAGCGTCGATAGCGGGACAAAAGATACGCAGTATTTT; cdr3_aa: CSVDSGTKDTQYF; d_call: TRBD2; j_call: TRBJ2-3; clone_size: .; v_call: TRBV29-1
cdr3_nt: TGTGCCTGGAGTGTAGTTCGGACAGACTCTGGGGCCAACGTCCTGACTTTC; cdr3_aa: CAWSVVRTDSGANVLTF; d_call: .; j_call: TRBJ2-6; clone_size: .; v_call: TRBV30
cdr3_nt: TGTGCCGCCGGGGAGGTGAATTCACCCCTCCACTTT; cdr3_aa: CAAGEVNSPLHF; d_call: .; j_call: TRBJ1-6; clone_size: .; v_call: TRBV10-3
cdr3_nt: TGCGCCAGCAGTGAGGGGCTAGCCTACGAGCAGTACTTC; cdr3_aa: CASSEGLAYEQYF; d_call: .; j_call: TRBJ2-7; clone_size: .; v_call: TRBV10-2
cdr3_nt: TGTGCCAGCAGCGCAGGACCGTCCGAGACCCAGTACTTC; cdr3_aa: CASSAGPSETQYF; d_call: .; j_call: TRBJ2-5; clone_size: once; v_call: TRBV7-2
cdr3_nt: TGTGCCAGCAGCTTAGGGGAGGAGACCCAGTACTTC; cdr3_aa: CASSLGEETQYF; d_call: .; j_call: TRBJ2-5; clone_size: .; v_call: TRBV7-9
cdr3_nt: TGTGCCAGCAGTGAAGCGAGGGTGACTGATGAGCAGTTCTTC; cdr3_aa: CASSEARVTDEQFF; d_call: .; j_call: TRBJ2-1; clone_size: .; v_call: TRBV2
cdr3_nt: TGCGCCAGCAGCGCCACAGGGAAGGCTCCCTACAATGAGCAGTTCTTC; cdr3_aa: CASSATGKAPYNEQFF; d_call: .; j_call: TRBJ2-1; clone_size: .; v_call: TRBV5-1
cdr3_nt: TGTGCCAGCAGTTTCGGCAGGGCGGGCACCGGGGAGCTGTTTTTT; cdr3_aa: CASSFGRAGTGELFF; d_call: .; j_call: TRBJ2-2; clone_size: .; v_call: TRBV28
cdr3_nt: TGTGCCAGCAGTTCCCGTGACAATCAGCCCCAGCATTTT; cdr3_aa: CASSSRDNQPQHF; d_call: .; j_call: TRBJ1-5; clone_size: .; v_call: TRBV28
cdr3_nt: TGTGCCAGCAAATTGGACACGAACACCGGGGAGCTGTTTTTT; cdr3_aa: CASKLDTNTGELFF; d_call: .; j_call: TRBJ2-2; clone_size: once; v_call: TRBV6-1
cdr3_nt: TGTGCCAGCAGCTTATCGTTACAGCCGATATCGGAAAAACTGTTTTTT; cdr3_aa: CASSLSLQPISEKLFF; d_call: .; j_call: TRBJ1-4; clone_size: .; v_call: TRBV11-2
cdr3_nt: TGCAGTGCTAGAGGGGGGTCCGAGCAGTACTTC; cdr3_aa: CSARGGSEQYF; d_call: .; j_call: TRBJ2-7; clone_size: .; v_call: TRBV20-1
cdr3_nt: TGCAGCGCCACTCCGGGACAGGGGGCCTACGAGCAGTACTTC; cdr3_aa: CSATPGQGAYEQYF; d_call: TRBD1; j_call: TRBJ2-7; clone_size: .; v_call: TRBV29-1
cdr3_nt: TGTGCCAGCAGCTTATGGGGGCGGTACTCCTACGAGCAGTACTTC; cdr3_aa: CASSLWGRYSYEQYF; d_call: .; j_call: TRBJ2-7; clone_size: .; v_call: TRBV5-6
cdr3_nt: TGTGCCAGAAGCTTGAGGGACAGGGTGTTCGGAAACACCATATATTTT; cdr3_aa: CARSLRDRVFGNTIYF; d_call: .; j_call: TRBJ1-3; clone_size: .; v_call: TRBV7-5